Each of the 19 T cell receptor beta chains below was sequenced from the same sample in a study of T cells after yellow fever vaccination. TCRdb ran MiXCR on the 5' RACE reads and lists one entry per CDR3 protein. The profile shows 250,000 to 400,000 distinct CDR3 sequences, 3.5% to 4.5% of them singletons. The specimen was PBMCs, collected 15 days after the yellow fever booster vaccination. These receptors originate from a man younger than 35 who received the YFV17D yellow fever vaccine.

This clonotype was observed a handful of times. The chain is built from TRBV19 and TRBJ2-2, with a possible D match to TRBD1 (5 bases). This CDR3 spans 14 amino acids. Germline V gene lookup returns CDR1 LNHDA and CDR2 SQIVND (reference sequence). V was pared by 6 bases and J by 5 bases, with 13 bases between. In DNA form, the CDR3 reads TGTGCCAGTAGCCGCTGGACACATACCGGGGAGCTGTTTTTT. The encoded protein is CASSRWTHTGELFF.

This clonotype appeared a few times. CDR3 amino acids: CASSLVGGDGYTF. CDR3 in DNA: TGCGCCAGCAGCTTGGTAGGGGGCGATGGCTACACCTTC. This rearrangement joins TRBV5-1 to TRBJ1-2; TRBD1 aligns across 7 bases. Germline V CDR1 and CDR2: SGHRS, YFSETQ. After removal of 0 bases from V and 6 bases from J, the junction contained 2 bases not matched to a gene. The CDR3 extends over 13 amino acids. The variable domain in full, with the rest retrieved from reference TRBV5-1 and TRBJ1-2, is KAGVTQTPRYLIKTRGQQVTLSCSPISGHRSVSWYQQTPGQGLQFLFEYFSETQRNKGNFPGRFSGRQFSNSRSEMNVSTLELGDSALYLCASSLVGGDGYTFGSGTRLTVV.

This clonotype occurred a few times. V and J are TRBV20-1 and TRBJ2-7; maybe TRBD2 (6 bases). The V gene's germline CDR1 is DFQATT and CDR2 SNEGSKA (reference sequence). The CDR3 consists of 14 residues. Trimming pared 6 bases from V and 3 bases from J, leaving 18 bases between. CDR3 in DNA: TGCAGTGCGACTGCGGCCGGGACTCACTACGAGCAGTACGTC. As protein: CSATAAGTHYEQYV.

This clonotype was seen ten or more times. The chain combines TRBV15 with TRBJ1-1, with 8 bases fitting TRBD1. V gave up 7 bases and J gave up 6 bases; unmatched junction bases: 10. The germline V gene encodes CDR1 LNHNV and CDR2 YYDKDF (reference sequence). The CDR3 consists of 14 residues. CDR3 protein: CATKVTGQASEAFF. DNA for the CDR3: TGTGCCACCAAGGTTACGGGACAGGCCTCTGAAGCTTTCTTT.

This clonotype was observed a few times. V and J are TRBV20-1 and TRBJ2-1, with unresolved D. V was cut by 6 bases and J by 4 bases, with 10 bases left in between. From germline, CDR1 is DFQATT and CDR2 SNEGSKA (reference sequence). This CDR3 comprises 12 residues. The CDR3 DNA reads as TGCAGTGCCGCTTACAGTTACAATGAGCAGTTCTTC. It encodes CSAAYSYNEQFF.

The chain carries TRBV9 and TRBJ1-1; D may be TRBD1 (5 bases). V shed 3 bases and J shed 2 bases, with 11 bases lying between them. CDR3 size: 14 residues. Germline CDR1 reads SGDLS; CDR2 reads YYNGEE. The CDR3 loop is CASSGSGTNTEAFF. DNA of the CDR3: TGTGCCAGCAGCGGCTCAGGGACTAACACTGAAGCTTTCTTT.

The V and J genes are TRBV5-5 and TRBJ1-4; D gene ambiguous. The CDR3 contains 14 residues. Germline CDR1 SGHKS, CDR2 YYEKEE (reference sequence). Trimming left V 1 base short and J 8 bases short, with 12 bases between. The CDR3 sequence: CASSLYSAEEKLFF. CDR3 coding DNA: TGTGCCAGCAGCTTGTACAGCGCGGAGGAAAAACTGTTTTTT. Supplemented by reference TRBV5-5 and TRBJ1-4, the full variable domain reads DAGVTQSPTHLIKTRGQQVTLRCSPISGHKSVSWYQQVLGQGPQFIFQYYEKEERGRGNFPDRFSARQFPNYSSELNVNALLLGDSALYLCASSLYSAEEKLFFGSGTQLSVL.

The table lists this clonotype with many counts. J is TRBJ2-7 and V is TRBV6-6; the D call may be TRBD1 or TRBD2 (6 bases each). Trimming shortened V by 5 bases and J by 1 base, and 9 bases separated the two germline ends. Germline V gives CDR1 MNHNY, CDR2 SVGAGI (reference sequence). CDR3 length: 13 amino acids. In nucleotides, the CDR3 is TGTGCCAGCAGTGAGGGGGGATCCTACGAGCAGTACGTC. Its translation is CASSEGGSYEQYV.

This clonotype was detected only a few times. V gene TRBV12-5 combines with J gene TRBJ1-1; perhaps TRBD1 as D (5 bases). This CDR3 has 16 amino acids. V dropped 0 bases and J dropped 5 bases, with 16 bases sitting between them. Germline lookup yields CDR1 LGHNT and CDR2 FRNRAP. The CDR3 loop is CASGLVQGTSRTEAFF. The DNA for the CDR3 is TGTGCTAGTGGTTTGGTACAAGGGACCTCGAGGACTGAAGCTTTCTTT. The whole variable domain, remainder taken from reference TRBV12-5 and TRBJ1-1, is DARVTQTPRHKVTEMGQEVTMRCQPILGHNTVFWYRQTMMQGLELLAYFRNRAPLDDSGMPKDRFSAEMPDATLATLKIQPSEPRDSAVYFCASGLVQGTSRTEAFFGQGTRLTVV.

V and J are TRBV12-3 or TRBV12-4 and TRBJ1-4; TRBD1 matches at 7 bases. V lost 5 bases and J lost 7; bases outside the gene matches: 7. The CDR3 runs to 14 residues. CDR3 amino acids: CASSADRRGEKLFF. The DNA of the CDR3 is TGTGCCAGCAGTGCGGACAGGAGAGGTGAAAAACTGTTTTTT.

This clonotype was seen a handful of times. The V call is TRBV12-3 or TRBV12-4, the J call TRBJ1-1; D is uncertain. CDR3 length: 14 amino acids. Trimming took off 5 bases at V and 0 bases at J, with 10 bases between the two ends. The DNA of the CDR3 is TGTGCCAGCAGTCCATTACCAGTGAACACTGAAGCTTTCTTT. Translation gives CASSPLPVNTEAFF.

The sample holds many counts of this clonotype. V is TRBV20-1 and J is TRBJ1-5; D call uncertain. CDR3 length: 14 amino acids. V was trimmed by 7 bases and J by 1 base, leaving 14 bases between them. Per germline, CDR1 DFQATT and CDR2 SNEGSKA (reference sequence). The CDR3 loop is CSGNEVGSNQPQHF. CDR3 in DNA: TGCAGTGGCAACGAGGTCGGGAGCAATCAGCCCCAGCATTTT.

This clonotype has ten or more counts. This chain connects TRBV6-5 to TRBJ1-1, with D unresolved. The V gene's germline CDR1 is MNHEY and CDR2 SVGAGI. This CDR3 contains 13 residues. Trimming cost V 8 bases and J 5 bases, with 15 bases left between them. As DNA, the CDR3 is TGTGCCAGCGGATATGGGCTGGGAACTGAAGCTTTCTTT. Translating gives CASGYGLGTEAFF.

This clonotype showed up just a few times. This sequence joins TRBV7-3 and TRBJ2-1; tentative D call: TRBD2 (5 bases). This CDR3 has 14 amino acids. Trimming took off 2 bases at V and 9 bases at J, with 14 bases between the two ends. CDR1 and CDR2 from the germline V gene are SGHTA and FQGTGA. The CDR3 nucleotides are TGTGCCAGCAGCTTAGGACCCACCAGCGGTGAGCAGTTCTTC. Translated, it gives CASSLGPTSGEQFF. The full variable domain, with the rest looked up from reference TRBV7-3 and TRBJ2-1, is GAGVSQTPSNKVTEKGKYVELRCDPISGHTALYWYRQSLGQGPEFLIYFQGTGAADDSGLPNDRFFAVRPEGSVSTLKIQRTERGDSAVYLCASSLGPTSGEQFFGPGTRLTVL.

This clonotype was counted at least ten times. This rearrangement joins TRBV5-1 to TRBJ1-1, with 7 bases matching TRBD1. Germline CDR1 is SGHRS and CDR2 is YFSETQ. This CDR3 region has 14 residues. The junction had 9 bases not matched to a gene; V was cut back by 3 bases and J by 7 bases. The CDR3 spells CASSSYYRGNEAFF. CDR3 in DNA: TGCGCCAGCAGCTCCTACTACAGGGGAAATGAAGCTTTCTTT.

The chain employs TRBV20-1 and TRBJ2-2; 11 bases agree with TRBD2. Unmatched junction bases numbered 6, after V lost 6 bases and J lost 6 bases. There are 14 residues in the CDR3. Germline V gene lookup returns CDR1 DFQATT and CDR2 SNEGSKA (reference sequence). This CDR3 is CSADSGGAAGELFF. The DNA of the CDR3 is TGCAGTGCAGATAGCGGGGGGGCTGCCGGGGAGCTGTTTTTT.

This clonotype was observed at least ten times. J is TRBJ2-5 and V is TRBV15; D possibly corresponds to TRBD2 (6 bases). Trimming shortened V by 5 bases and J by 3 bases, and 16 bases separated the two germline ends. CDR3 length equals 15 residues. Germline V lookup: CDR1 LNHNV, CDR2 YYDKDF (reference sequence). CDR3 sequence reads: CATSSESAGKETQYF. CDR3 bases: TGTGCCACCAGCTCAGAGAGTGCGGGGAAAGAGACCCAGTACTTC.

The rearrangement links TRBV20-1 to TRBJ1-1, with D possibly TRBD1 on 6 matching bases. V was shortened by 4 bases and J by 0 bases, with 12 bases between the two germline ends. There are 14 residues in the CDR3. Germline CDR1 reads DFQATT; CDR2 reads SNEGSKA (reference sequence). This CDR3 is CSAIPGGMNTEAFF. The CDR3 DNA sequence: TGCAGTGCTATTCCCGGGGGCATGAACACTGAAGCTTTCTTT.

This clonotype was seen a few times. The chain employs TRBV5-1 and TRBJ2-3, with 9 bases matching TRBD2. The CDR3 is 16 residues long. V shed 2 bases, J shed 2 bases, and the junction held 6 bases outside the gene matches. In germline, CDR1 is SGHRS, CDR2 YFSETQ. In DNA form, the CDR3 reads TGCGCCAGCAGCTTAGCGGGGGGTCCTCTCACAGATACGCAGTATTTT. As protein: CASSLAGGPLTDTQYF.